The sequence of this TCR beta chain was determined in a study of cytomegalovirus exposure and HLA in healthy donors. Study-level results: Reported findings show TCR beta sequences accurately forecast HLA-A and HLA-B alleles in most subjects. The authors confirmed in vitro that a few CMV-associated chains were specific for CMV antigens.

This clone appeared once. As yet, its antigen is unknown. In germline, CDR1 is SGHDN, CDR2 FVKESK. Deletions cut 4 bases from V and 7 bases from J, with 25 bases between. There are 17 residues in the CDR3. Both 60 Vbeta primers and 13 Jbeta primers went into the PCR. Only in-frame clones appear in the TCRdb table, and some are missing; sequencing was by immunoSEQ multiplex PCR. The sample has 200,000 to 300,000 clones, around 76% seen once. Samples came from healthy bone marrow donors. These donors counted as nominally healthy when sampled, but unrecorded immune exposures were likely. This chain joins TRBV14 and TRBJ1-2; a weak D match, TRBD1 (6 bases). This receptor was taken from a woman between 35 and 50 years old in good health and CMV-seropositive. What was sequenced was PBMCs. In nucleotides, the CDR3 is TGTGCCAGCAGCCTACAAGAACGCCTGGGGGCCAGTAGTGGCTACACCTTC. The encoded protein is CASSLQERLGASSGYTF.